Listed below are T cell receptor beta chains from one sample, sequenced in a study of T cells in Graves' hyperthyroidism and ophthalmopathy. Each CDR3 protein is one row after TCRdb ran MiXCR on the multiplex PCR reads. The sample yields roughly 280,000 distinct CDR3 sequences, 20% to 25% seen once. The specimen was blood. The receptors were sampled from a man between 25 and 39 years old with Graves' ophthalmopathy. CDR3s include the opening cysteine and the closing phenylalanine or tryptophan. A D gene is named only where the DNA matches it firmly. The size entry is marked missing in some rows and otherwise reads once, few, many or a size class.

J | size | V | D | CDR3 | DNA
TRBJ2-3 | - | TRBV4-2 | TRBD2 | CASSQEPSGRRTDTQYF | TGTGCCAGCAGCCAAGAGCCTAGCGGGAGGAGGACAGATACGCAGTATTTT
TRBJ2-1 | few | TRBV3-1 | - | CASSQQRPTSNEQFF | TGTGCCAGCAGCCAACAACGGCCGACCAGCAATGAGCAGTTCTTC
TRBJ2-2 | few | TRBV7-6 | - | CASSLPDTLGTGELFF | TGTGCCAGCAGCTTACCTGATACTTTGGGCACCGGGGAGCTGTTTTTT
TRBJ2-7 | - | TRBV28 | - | CASSSFYEQYF | TGTGCCAGCAGTTCGTTCTACGAGCAGTACTTC
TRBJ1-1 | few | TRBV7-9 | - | CASSFVFETFF | TGTGCCAGCAGCTTTGTCTTTGAGACTTTCTTT
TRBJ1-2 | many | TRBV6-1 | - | CASSEEDSPNYGYTF | TGTGCCAGCAGTGAAGAGGACAGTCCTAACTATGGCTACACCTTC
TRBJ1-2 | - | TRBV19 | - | CASSRNPLPGGYGYTF | TGTGCCAGTAGTCGAAATCCACTCCCGGGAGGCTATGGCTACACCTTC
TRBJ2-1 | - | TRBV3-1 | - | CASSQDPVSSYNEQFF | TGTGCCAGCAGCCAAGATCCGGTGAGCTCCTACAATGAGCAGTTCTTC
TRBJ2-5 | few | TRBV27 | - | CASSLGILGAETQYF | TGTGCCAGCAGTTTGGGGATCCTTGGGGCAGAGACCCAGTACTTC
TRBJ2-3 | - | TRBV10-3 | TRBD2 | CAISERPSGSFGDTQYF | TGTGCCATCAGTGAGCGCCCTAGCGGGAGTTTTGGAGATACGCAGTATTTT
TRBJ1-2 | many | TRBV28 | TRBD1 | CASSPGQGATYYGYTF | TGTGCCAGCAGCCCGGGACAGGGGGCGACCTACTATGGCTACACCTTC
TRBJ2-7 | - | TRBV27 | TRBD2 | CASSGTSGRGPPYEQYF | TGTGCCAGCAGCGGTACTAGCGGGAGAGGTCCGCCCTACGAGCAGTACTTC
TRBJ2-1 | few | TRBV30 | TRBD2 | CAWMSASGSFDEQFF | TGTGCCTGGATGTCCGCGAGCGGGAGTTTCGATGAGCAGTTCTTC
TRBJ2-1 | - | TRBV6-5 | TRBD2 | CASSYGGLAVNEQFF | TGTGCCAGCAGTTACGGGGGACTAGCGGTTAATGAGCAGTTCTTC
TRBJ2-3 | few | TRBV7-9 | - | CASSRNRAGTDTQYF | TGTGCCAGCAGCCGCAACAGGGCAGGCACAGATACGCAGTATTTT
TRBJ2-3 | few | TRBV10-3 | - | CAIRPQEGGTQYF | TGTGCCATCAGACCACAGGAGGGGGGTACGCAGTATTTT
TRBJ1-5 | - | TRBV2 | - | CASSASRQASNQPQHF | TGTGCCAGCAGCGCATCCAGGCAGGCGAGCAATCAGCCCCAGCATTTT
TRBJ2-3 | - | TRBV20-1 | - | CSASNRADTQYF | TGCAGTGCTAGCAATCGGGCAGATACGCAGTATTTT
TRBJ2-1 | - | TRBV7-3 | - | CASSIDGSYNEQFF | TGTGCCAGCAGCATAGACGGCTCCTACAATGAGCAGTTCTTC
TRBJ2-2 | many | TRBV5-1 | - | CASTYTGELFF | TGCGCCAGCACTTACACCGGGGAGCTGTTTTTT
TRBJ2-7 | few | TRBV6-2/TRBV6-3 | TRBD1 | CASDNRDRALHEQYF | TGTGCCAGCGATAATAGAGACAGGGCCCTTCACGAGCAGTACTTC
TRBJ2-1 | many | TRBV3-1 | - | CASSPTQGQYLSSYNEQFF | TGTGCCAGCAGCCCAACACAGGGACAATACTTGAGCTCCTACAATGAGCAGTTCTTC
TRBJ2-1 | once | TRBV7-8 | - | CASSLAPGTAYNEQFF | TGTGCCAGCAGCTTAGCACCGGGAACGGCCTACAATGAGCAGTTCTTC
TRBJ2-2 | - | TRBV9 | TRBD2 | CASSRGLAGTGELFF | TGTGCCAGCAGCCGAGGACTAGCGGGGACCGGGGAGCTGTTTTTT
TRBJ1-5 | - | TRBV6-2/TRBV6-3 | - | CASSYTQGQPQHF | TGTGCCAGCAGTTACACACAGGGTCAGCCCCAGCATTTT
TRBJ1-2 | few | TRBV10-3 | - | CAISGRRSVGYTF | TGTGCCATCAGTGGTCGGAGGTCGGTTGGCTACACCTTC
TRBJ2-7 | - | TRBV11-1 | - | CASSYREISSYEQYF | TGTGCCAGCAGTTATAGGGAGATTAGCTCCTACGAGCAGTACTTC
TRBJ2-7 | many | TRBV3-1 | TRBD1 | CASSQPGQGFYEQYF | TGTGCCAGCAGCCAGCCGGGACAGGGCTTTTACGAGCAGTACTTC
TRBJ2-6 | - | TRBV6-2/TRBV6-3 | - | CASQNGGSGANVLTF | TGTGCCAGCCAAAATGGGGGCTCTGGGGCCAACGTCCTGACTTTC
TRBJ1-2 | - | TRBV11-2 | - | CASSLQRSGYGYTF | TGTGCCAGCAGCTTACAGCGCAGCGGCTATGGCTACACCTTC
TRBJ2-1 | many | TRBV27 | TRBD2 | CASGGLAGANEQFF | TGTGCCAGCGGTGGACTAGCGGGAGCCAATGAGCAGTTCTTC
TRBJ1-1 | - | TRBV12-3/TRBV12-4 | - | CASSLQTGSSEAFF | TGTGCCAGCAGTCTCCAAACAGGGTCCTCCGAAGCTTTCTTT
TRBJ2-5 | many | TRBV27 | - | CASSLSGGTQYF | TGTGCCAGCAGTTTAAGTGGAGGGACCCAGTACTTC
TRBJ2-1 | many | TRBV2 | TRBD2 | CASSESSGSDEQFF | TGTGCCAGCAGTGAATCTAGCGGGAGCGATGAGCAGTTCTTC
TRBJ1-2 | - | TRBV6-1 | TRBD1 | CASLGRDRAGYGYTF | TGTGCCAGCCTGGGACGGGACAGGGCGGGGTATGGCTACACCTTC
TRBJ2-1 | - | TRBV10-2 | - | CASRRGLAWNEQFF | TGCGCCAGCAGGAGGGGGCTAGCGTGGAATGAGCAGTTCTTC
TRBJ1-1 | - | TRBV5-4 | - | CASSADTGSGRGAFF | TGTGCCAGCAGCGCTGACACCGGATCGGGTCGCGGGGCTTTCTTT
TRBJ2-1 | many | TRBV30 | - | CAQTGSGGPNEQFF | TGTGCCCAAACAGGGTCAGGGGGGCCCAATGAGCAGTTCTTC
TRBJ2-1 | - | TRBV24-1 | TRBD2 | CATSDTSGSGYNEQFF | TGTGCCACCAGTGATACCAGCGGGAGCGGATACAATGAGCAGTTCTTC
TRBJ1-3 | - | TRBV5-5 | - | CASSSQISGNTIYF | TGTGCCAGCAGCTCTCAGATCTCTGGAAACACCATATATTTT
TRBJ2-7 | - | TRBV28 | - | CASTSGVQFYEQYF | TGTGCCAGCACCTCGGGGGTACAGTTCTACGAGCAGTACTTC
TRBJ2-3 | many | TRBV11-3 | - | CASSLRETDTQYF | TGTGCCAGCAGCCTCAGGGAAACAGATACGCAGTATTTT
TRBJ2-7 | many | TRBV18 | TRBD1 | CASSPPGQTYEQYF | TGTGCCAGCTCGCCCCCGGGACAGACCTACGAGCAGTACTTC
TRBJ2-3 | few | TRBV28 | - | CASLDSPGPHTQYF | TGTGCCAGCCTGGACAGCCCCGGCCCTCATACGCAGTATTTT
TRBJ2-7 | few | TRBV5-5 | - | CASRRTSTYEQYF | TGTGCCAGCAGACGGACAAGTACCTACGAGCAGTACTTC
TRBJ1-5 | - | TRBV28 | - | CASSLFGRGRGQPQHF | TGTGCCAGCAGTTTATTTGGCAGGGGCAGGGGTCAGCCCCAGCATTTT
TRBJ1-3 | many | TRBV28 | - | CASSLGSRGILSGNTIYF | TGTGCCAGCAGTTTAGGGTCGCGGGGGATCCTCTCTGGAAACACCATATATTTT
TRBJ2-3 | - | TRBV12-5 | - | CASGGAGDTQYF | TGTGCTAGTGGTGGGGCCGGAGATACGCAGTATTTT
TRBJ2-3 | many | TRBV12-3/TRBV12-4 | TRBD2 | CASTLRGAGARADTQYF | TGTGCCAGCACCCTTCGTGGAGCGGGAGCAAGGGCAGATACGCAGTATTTT
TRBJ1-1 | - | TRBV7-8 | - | CASSSLARVDYTEAFF | TGTGCCAGCAGCTCGCTAGCCAGGGTGGACTATACTGAAGCTTTCTTT
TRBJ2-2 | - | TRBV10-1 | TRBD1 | CASRRDRDTGELFF | TGCGCCAGCAGGAGGGACAGGGACACCGGGGAGCTGTTTTTT